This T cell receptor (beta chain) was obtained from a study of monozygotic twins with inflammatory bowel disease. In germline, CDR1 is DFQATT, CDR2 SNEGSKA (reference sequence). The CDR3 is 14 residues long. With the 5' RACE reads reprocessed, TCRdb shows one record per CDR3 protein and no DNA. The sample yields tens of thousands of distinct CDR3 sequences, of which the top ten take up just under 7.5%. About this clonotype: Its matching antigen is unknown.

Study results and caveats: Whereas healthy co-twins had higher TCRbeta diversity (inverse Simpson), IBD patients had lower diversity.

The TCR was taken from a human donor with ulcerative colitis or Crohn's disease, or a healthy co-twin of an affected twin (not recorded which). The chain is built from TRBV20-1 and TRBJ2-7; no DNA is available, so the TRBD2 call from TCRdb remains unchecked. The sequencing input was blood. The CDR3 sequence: CSAKLAGGLSQEYF.